The 25 T cell receptor beta chains below were found in one sample sequenced in a study of cytomegalovirus exposure and HLA in healthy donors. Primers included in the PCR were 60 Vbeta and 13 Jbeta primers. Assay used: immunoSEQ multiplex PCR; TCRdb lists only in-frame clones, some missing. The sample consists of 90,000 to 150,000 clones, 70% to 80% of them appearing once. Sequences were obtained from PBMCs. These receptors were collected from a female donor in good health and CMV-seronegative.

The gene calls are TRBV6-1 and TRBJ1-2, with 7 positions matching TRBD1. Looked up from germline, CDR1 is MNHNS and CDR2 is SASEGT. The CDR3 is made up of 14 amino acids. V lost 2 bases to trimming and J lost 3 bases; unmatched junction nucleotides: 3. The CDR3, as DNA: TGTGCCAGCAGTGAAAACGACAGGGACTATGGCTACACCTTC. As protein: CASSENDRDYGYTF.

The rearrangement joins TRBV11-2 to TRBJ2-6, with no clear D. Germline lookup yields CDR1 SGHAT and CDR2 FQNNGV. CDR3 length: 12 residues. V lost 8 bases, J lost 0 bases, and 2 bases lay in between. CDR3 bases: TGTGCCAGCCACTCTGGGGCCAACGTCCTGACTTTC. Protein sequence: CASHSGANVLTF.

The CDR3 DNA follows: TGTGCCTGGAGTGCTGGACAGTTCACAGATACGCAGTATTTT. Its protein is CAWSAGQFTDTQYF. This chain links TRBV30 with TRBJ2-3, with D perhaps matching TRBD1 (6 bases). CDR1 and CDR2 (germline): GTSNPN, SVGIG (reference sequence). This CDR3 spans 14 amino acids. V lost 1 base and J 2 bases, leaving 10 bases between the germline ends.

This clone was seen more than once but under ten times. J is TRBJ1-1 and V is TRBV5-1; 9 nucleotides line up with TRBD1. The junction had 6 bases not matched to a gene; V was cut back by 4 bases and J by 5 bases. There are 14 residues in the CDR3. Germline V lookup: CDR1 SGHRS, CDR2 YFSETQ. This chain's CDR3 is CASSGGQGGTEAFF. The DNA of the CDR3 is TGCGCCAGCAGCGGGGGACAGGGCGGGACTGAAGCTTTCTTT.

This chain joins TRBV5-5 and TRBJ2-7; TRBD1 matches at 8 bases. CDR3 length: 15 amino acids. V trimming: 0 bases; J trimming: 4 bases; junction bases outside the gene matches: 6. Germline lookup yields CDR1 SGHKS and CDR2 YYEKEE (reference sequence). CDR3 in amino acids: CASSLVLDRVYEQYF. The CDR3 DNA reads as TGTGCCAGCAGCTTGGTGCTGGACAGGGTATACGAGCAGTACTTC.

This clone was detected a few times. This sequence joins TRBV5-6 and TRBJ1-2; D might be TRBD1 (5 bases). With 9 bases removed from V and 8 bases from J, the gap between germline ends came to 17 bases. Per germline, CDR1 SGHDT and CDR2 YYEEEE. This CDR3 region has 12 residues. The CDR3 coding sequence is TGTGCCACATCCTGGGGCATCACGGGCTACACCTTC. This encodes CATSWGITGYTF.

The CDR3 DNA sequence: TGTGCCAGCAGTGAAAGCATAAACGAGCAGTACTTC. Its protein is CASSESINEQYF. The chain recombines TRBV25-1 with TRBJ2-7; D is unclear. Germline V CDR1 and CDR2: MGHDK, SYGVNS. Trimming took 2 bases from V and 5 from J, leaving 7 bases between them. The CDR3 extends over 12 amino acids.

The genes are TRBV2 and TRBJ1-5, with TRBD1 matching over 7 bases. This CDR3 spans 14 amino acids. Germline-derived CDR1 and CDR2 are SNHLY and FYNNEI. Losses at the gene ends were 6 bases for V and 3 bases for J; bases not matched to a gene: 5. The CDR3 reads CASSTRGFNQPQHF. The CDR3 bases are TGTGCCAGCAGCACCAGGGGGTTCAATCAGCCCCAGCATTTT.

The chain employs TRBV5-1 and TRBJ2-4; D gene unclear. Trimming took 0 bases from V and 6 from J, leaving 4 bases between them. The V gene's germline CDR1 is SGHRS and CDR2 YFSETQ. The CDR3 loop spans 12 amino acids. The CDR3 is CASSLAGNIQYF. CDR3 nucleotides: TGCGCCAGCAGCTTGGCCGGAAACATTCAGTACTTC.

About this clone itself: A junction boundary mismatches the germline segment, possibly from a read error. The rearrangement uses TRBV30 and TRBJ2-3; 7 nucleotides agree with TRBD2. CDR1 is GTSNPN, CDR2 SVGIG, per germline (reference sequence). CDR3 length equals 13 residues. The CDR3 spells CARSGVGTDTQYF. Written as DNA, the CDR3 is TGTGCCCGGAGCGGGGTAGGAACAGATACGCAGTATTTT. The variable domain in full, completed from reference TRBV30 and TRBJ2-3, reads SQTIHQWPATLVQPVGSPLSLECTVEGTSNPNLYWYRQAAGRGLQLLFYSVGIGQISSEVPQNLSASRPQDRQFILSSKKLLLSDSGFYLCARSGVGTDTQYFGPGTRLTVL.

This clone has only a few counts. V usage is TRBV6-4 and J usage is TRBJ2-2, with TRBD1 as a possible D gene (6 bases). CDR3 length: 15 amino acids. The germline V and J ends were trimmed by 3 bases and 5 bases, with 13 bases remaining between them. Germline V lookup: CDR1 MRHNA, CDR2 SNTAGT. The DNA for the CDR3 is TGTGCCAGCAGTGAAAAACAGGGTGAAACCGGGGAGCTGTTTTTT. Protein: CASSEKQGETGELFF.

The gene calls are TRBV18 and TRBJ2-2; a possible D gene is TRBD1 (5 bases). The V gene lost 3 bases and the J gene lost 4 bases, with 12 bases spanning the gap. Germline V lookup: CDR1 KGHSH, CDR2 LQKENI. CDR3 length: 15 residues. The CDR3 coding sequence is TGTGCCAGCTCACCGGCTAGGGGCCCCACCGGGGAGCTGTTTTTT. This codes for CASSPARGPTGELFF.

This chain connects TRBV11-2 to TRBJ2-2; D is perhaps TRBD2 (7 bases). Trimming took 5 bases from V and 9 from J, leaving 13 bases between them. The CDR3 contains 13 residues. Per germline, CDR1 SGHAT and CDR2 FQNNGV. The CDR3 DNA sequence: TGTGCCAGCAGCCTGCCGCGGGGGCGGGAGCTGTTTTTT. This gives the protein CASSLPRGRELFF.

The chain combines TRBV7-9 with TRBJ2-7; 9 bases map to TRBD1. This CDR3 is 16 amino acids long. V trimming: 1 base; J trimming: 0 bases; junction bases outside the gene matches: 4. In germline, CDR1 is SEHNR, CDR2 FQNEAQ (reference sequence). The DNA of the CDR3 is TGTGCCAGCAGCTTAGGGGGGACAGGGAACTCCTACGAGCAGTACTTC. Translation: CASSLGGTGNSYEQYF.

The J gene is TRBJ2-3, the V gene TRBV6-1, with D maybe TRBD1 (6 bases). Trimming took off 6 bases at V and 2 bases at J, with 15 bases between the two ends. The germline V gene encodes CDR1 MNHNS and CDR2 SASEGT. The CDR3 consists of 15 residues. CDR3 nucleotide sequence: TGTGCCAGCAGATCCTTACAGGGCCTCACAGATACGCAGTATTTT. It encodes CASRSLQGLTDTQYF.

V and J are TRBV19 and TRBJ2-1; D gene unclear. The germline V and J ends were trimmed by 5 bases and 10 bases, with 15 bases remaining between them. From germline, CDR1 is LNHDA and CDR2 SQIVND (reference sequence). CDR3 length: 13 residues. The CDR3 DNA sequence: TGTGCCAGTAGTTTCCTGGGTAGCCAAGAGCAGTTCTTC. As protein: CASSFLGSQEQFF.

The chain has TRBV6-1 and TRBJ1-4; D unresolved. V was trimmed by 3 bases and J by 0 bases, leaving 8 bases between them. Germline V CDR1 and CDR2: MNHNS, SASEGT. The CDR3 contains 15 residues. The CDR3 here is CASSDPTTTNEKLFF. In DNA form, the CDR3 reads TGTGCCAGCAGTGACCCCACTACAACTAATGAAAAACTGTTTTTT.

The chain carries TRBV9 and TRBJ1-2; 7 nucleotides line up with TRBD1. Germline V CDR1 and CDR2: SGDLS, YYNGEE. The J segment lost 5 bases and the V segment lost 3 bases, leaving 10 bases of the junction unmatched. CDR3 size: 15 residues. In nucleotides, the CDR3 is TGTGCCAGCAGCGCTGGTGGGGGGACAGCTTATGGCTACACCTTC. Protein sequence: CASSAGGGTAYGYTF.

This rearrangement joins TRBV30 to TRBJ1-5; D gene uncertain. V was pared by 2 bases and J by 0 bases, with 8 bases between. CDR1 is GTSNPN, CDR2 SVGIG, per germline (reference sequence). There are 14 residues in the CDR3. CDR3 nucleotides: TGTGCCTGGAGTATGTCATTTAGCAATCAGCCCCAGCATTTT. Amino acid sequence: CAWSMSFSNQPQHF.

V and J are TRBV5-3 and TRBJ1-3; 7 nucleotides match TRBD1. TRBV5-3 falls under the ORF class, with uncertain function. The J segment lost 3 bases and the V segment lost 0 bases, leaving 9 bases of the junction unmatched. CDR3 length: 17 residues. CDR3 nucleotide sequence: TGTGCCAGAAGCTTGGAGGGACAGAACCATCTTGGAAACACCATATATTTT. Translated: CARSLEGQNHLGNTIYF.

This chain joins TRBV5-6 and TRBJ1-6; TRBD1 matches 8 bases. CDR1 is SGHDT, CDR2 YYEEEE, per germline. After removal of 2 bases from V and 11 bases from J, the junction contained 6 bases not matched to a gene. The CDR3 totals 14 residues. This chain's CDR3 is CASSLRQGSPPLHF. The CDR3, as DNA: TGTGCCAGCAGCTTACGACAGGGGAGTCCACCCCTCCACTTT. Together with reference TRBV5-6 and TRBJ1-6, the CDR3 gives the full variable domain: DAGVTQSPTHLIKTRGQQVTLRCSPKSGHDTVSWYQQALGQGPQFIFQYYEEEERQRGNFPDRFSGHQFPNYSSELNVNALLLGDSALYLCASSLRQGSPPLHFGNGTRLTVT.

V and J are TRBV27 and TRBJ2-7; TRBD1 aligns across 7 bases. The V gene end was trimmed by 4 bases and the J gene end by 4 bases; junction bases not matched to a gene: 10. This CDR3 is 15 amino acids long. The V gene's germline CDR1 is MNHEY and CDR2 SMNVEV (reference sequence). CDR3 nucleotide sequence: TGTGCCAGCAGTTCACCCTGGACAGGCTTGTACGAGCAGTACTTC. As protein: CASSSPWTGLYEQYF.

V usage is TRBV18 and J usage is TRBJ1-1, with 10 bases identical to TRBD1. Trimming at V came to 3 bases and at J to 0 bases, leaving 10 bases not matched to a gene. The CDR3 is 18 residues long. In germline, CDR1 is KGHSH, CDR2 LQKENI. This CDR3 reads CASSPLPGQGVLNTEAFF. DNA of the CDR3: TGTGCCAGCTCACCCCTACCAGGACAGGGGGTGCTGAACACTGAAGCTTTCTTT.

The chain couples TRBV6-6 to TRBJ1-2; no definite D call. This CDR3 spans 11 amino acids. Germline-derived CDR1 and CDR2 are MNHNY and SVGAGI (reference sequence). The CDR3 loop is CVSREANGYTF. The CDR3 DNA reads TGTGTCTCCCGCGAAGCCAATGGCTACACCTTC.

The V call is TRBV29-1, the J call TRBJ2-7; 10 nucleotides line up with TRBD2. Trimming cost V 3 bases and J 6 bases; bases outside gene matches: 17. This CDR3 comprises 17 residues. Germline assignment: CDR1 SQVTM and CDR2 ANQGSEA. The CDR3, as DNA: TGCAGCGTTGATGCTAGCGGGGGAGAAGGAAAAGGAAGCGAGCAGTACTTC. This codes for CSVDASGGEGKGSEQYF.